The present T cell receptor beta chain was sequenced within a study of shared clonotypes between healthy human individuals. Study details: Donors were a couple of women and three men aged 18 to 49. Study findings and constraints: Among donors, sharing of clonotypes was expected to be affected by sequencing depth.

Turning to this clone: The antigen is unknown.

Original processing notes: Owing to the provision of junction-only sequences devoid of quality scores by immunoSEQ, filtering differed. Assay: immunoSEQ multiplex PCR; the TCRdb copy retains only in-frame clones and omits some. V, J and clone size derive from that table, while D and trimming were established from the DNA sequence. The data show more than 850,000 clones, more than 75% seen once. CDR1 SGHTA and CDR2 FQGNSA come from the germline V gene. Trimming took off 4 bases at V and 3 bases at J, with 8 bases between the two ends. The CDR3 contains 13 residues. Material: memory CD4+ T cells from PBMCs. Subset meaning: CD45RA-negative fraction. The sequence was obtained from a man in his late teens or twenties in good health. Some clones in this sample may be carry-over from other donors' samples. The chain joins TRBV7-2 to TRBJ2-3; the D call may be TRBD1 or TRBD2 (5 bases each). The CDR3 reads CASSYGATDTQYF. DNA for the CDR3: TGTGCCAGCAGCTACGGGGCAACAGATACGCAGTATTTT.